The rows below give T cell receptor beta chains drawn from one sample of a study of shared clonotypes between healthy human individuals. The protocol was immunoSEQ multiplex PCR, while the TCRdb copy is restricted to in-frame clones and leaves out a portion. The sample carries some 1,400,000 clones, around 97% recorded once. Sample: naive CD4+ T cells sorted from blood. Source of these receptors: a young man in good health. The conserved cysteine and the conserved F or W are not part of the CDR3 here. Each record gives: D gene, V gene, J gene, CDR3 length, CDR3 protein. The D gene is left open where the match is weak.

>-|TRBV18|TRBJ2-7|11
ASSPKLGSLQY
>TRBD2|TRBV19|TRBJ2-2|13
ASSGGLANTGELF
>-|TRBV28|TRBJ1-5|11
ASRPHSDQPQH
>-|TRBV7-8|TRBJ1-5|13
ASSLVRGSNQPQH
>-|TRBV19|TRBJ2-2|13
ASSIQGRYTGELF
>-|TRBV19|TRBJ1-5|14
ASSISLIRHDQPQH
>-|TRBV20-1|TRBJ1-5|9
SAGSGQPQH
>TRBD1|TRBV30|TRBJ1-1|12
AWSQQGAWDEAF
>-|TRBV28|TRBJ2-2|12
ASRLSRATGELF
>-|TRBV5-1|TRBJ1-1|13
ASSSNGGQNTEAF
>-|TRBV30|TRBJ2-7|14
AWSVRFRVRAYEQY
>-|TRBV9|TRBJ2-3|13
ASSVAGIGTDTQY
>TRBD1|TRBV10-3|TRBJ2-7|11
AIRATGGYEQY
>-|TRBV5-1|TRBJ2-5|12
ASSLRDLQETQY
>-|TRBV28|TRBJ2-7|14
ASSLGLALFSYEQY
>TRBD1|TRBV4-1|TRBJ2-7|11
ASSRTRTGRQY
>TRBD2|TRBV7-2|TRBJ2-3|12
ASSYRDYTDTQY
>-|TRBV7-9|TRBJ1-2|10
ATILGAEGYT
>TRBD2|TRBV6-1|TRBJ2-1|14
ASSGPPAGVSNEQF
>TRBD2|TRBV9|TRBJ2-3|16
ASSVRLQGAGFTDTQY
>-|TRBV10-3|TRBJ2-1|11
AISDKGYREQF
>TRBD1|TRBV28|TRBJ1-1|14
ASSQELGTVNTEAF
>-|TRBV14|TRBJ1-1|11
ASSPSMNTEAF
>TRBD2|TRBV27|TRBJ2-7|16
ASSFMWGQGTSGYEQY
>-|TRBV11-1|TRBJ1-5|11
ASSLAGNQPQH
>TRBD2|TRBV7-3|TRBJ2-5|13
ASSLLAGDGETQY
>TRBD2|TRBV30|TRBJ2-1|12
AWSSLAGEDEQF
>-|TRBV5-4|TRBJ2-5|11
ASSLAASETQY
>-|TRBV6-1|TRBJ1-5|12
ASSGVYSNQPQH
>-|TRBV6-1|TRBJ2-1|12
ASSEQTSYNEQF
>-|TRBV9|TRBJ2-5|13
ASSVFSVMGETQY
>TRBD2|TRBV29-1|TRBJ2-7|12
SAGGGIHSYEQY
>TRBD1|TRBV5-4|TRBJ2-2|14
ASSARDRVDTGELF
>TRBD2|TRBV7-9|TRBJ2-7|12
ASSPLSGSDEQY
>TRBD2|TRBV10-1|TRBJ2-7|14
ASKTSGSFGVHEQY
>TRBD2|TRBV27|TRBJ2-7|17
ASSPRTSFAFPGGYEQY
>TRBD1|TRBV5-1|TRBJ2-5|13
ASSRPTGSSETQY
>TRBD2|TRBV5-1|TRBJ2-2|12
ASAGGPNTGELF